These 8 T cell receptor beta chains were all obtained from the same sample, sequenced in a study of CD8 T cells in Susac syndrome. Reverse transcription of about 0.5 to 1 ug RNA used random hexamers. TCRdb analysed the immunoSEQ multiplex PCR reads with MiXCR anew, one entry per CDR3 protein. The sample comprises 300,000 to 350,000 distinct CDR3 sequences, 92% of which are singletons, and about 0.063% rests with the top ten. Material for sequencing was CD4+ T cells from PBMCs. The receptors stem from a human donor with multiple sclerosis.

This rearrangement joins TRBV11-2 to TRBJ1-6; TRBD1 matches 7 bases. The V and J ends lost 1 base and 10 bases, in that order; junction bases with no gene match: 4. The CDR3 covers 14 residues. Germline V gene data show CDR1 as SGHAT and CDR2 as FQNNGV. CDR3 nucleotide sequence: TGTGCCAGCAGCTTAGCAGGGGGTAAATCACCCCTCCACTTT. Translation: CASSLAGGKSPLHF.

The chain links TRBV7-3 to TRBJ2-1; tentatively, D is TRBD1 (5 bases). Per the germline V gene, CDR1 is SGHTA and CDR2 is FQGTGA. This CDR3 contains 15 residues. Deletions cut 5 bases from V and 0 bases from J, with 11 bases between. CDR3 amino acids: CASSAGLNSYNEQFF. As DNA, the CDR3 is TGTGCCAGCAGCGCAGGGTTGAACTCCTACAATGAGCAGTTCTTC.

The V gene is TRBV20-1, the J gene TRBJ2-6; no reliable D call. Germline values: CDR1 DFQATT, CDR2 SNEGSKA (reference sequence). This CDR3 has 15 residues. The V end lost 3 bases, the J end lost 0 bases, and 9 bases lay between the germline ends. The CDR3 spells CSARAWGSGANVLTF. The CDR3 DNA reads as TGCAGTGCTAGGGCCTGGGGCTCTGGGGCCAACGTCCTGACTTTC.

The rearrangement joins TRBV19 to TRBJ1-1; D may be TRBD1 (5 bases). Trimming took 4 bases from V and 5 from J, leaving 11 bases between them. The CDR3 is made up of 13 amino acids. The V gene's germline CDR1 is LNHDA and CDR2 SQIVND (reference sequence). This CDR3 reads CASSSQWGTEAFF. The CDR3, as DNA: TGTGCCAGTAGTAGCCAATGGGGGACTGAAGCTTTCTTT.

The chain is built from TRBV7-2 and TRBJ2-5; 9 nucleotides agree with TRBD1. The CDR3 is 15 amino acids. Per germline, CDR1 SGHTA and CDR2 FQGNSA. J lost 2 bases, V lost 3 bases, and 4 bases had no gene match. CDR3 nucleotides: TGTGCCAGCAGCTTTGGGACAGGGCCTCAAGAGACCCAGTACTTC. Encoded protein: CASSFGTGPQETQYF.

This clonotype was seen only once. This CDR3 is CSALSRGGSRTDTQYF. The CDR3 DNA sequence: TGCAGTGCCTTAAGTAGGGGCGGGAGTCGGACAGATACGCAGTATTTT. The chain links TRBV20-1 to TRBJ2-3, with 7 nucleotides matching TRBD2. Germline-derived CDR1 and CDR2 are DFQATT and SNEGSKA (reference sequence). The CDR3 runs to 16 residues. Trimming cost V 6 bases and J 3 bases; bases outside gene matches: 15.

The V gene is TRBV4-1, the J gene TRBJ2-1; D is perhaps TRBD2 (6 bases). This CDR3 is built from 16 residues. Trimming took 4 bases from V and 0 from J, leaving 13 bases between them. Germline-derived CDR1 and CDR2 are MGHRA and YSYEKL. As DNA, the CDR3 is TGCGCCAGCAGCCTAGAGGAGGGCACCTCCTACAATGAGCAGTTCTTC. It is translated as CASSLEEGTSYNEQFF.

The chain carries TRBV6-2 or TRBV6-3 and TRBJ1-2; no firm D call. Germline CDR1 MNHEY, CDR2 SVGEGT. The CDR3 loop spans 12 amino acids. V lost 6 bases, J lost 5 bases, and 10 bases lay in between. CDR3 residues: CASRGGGYGYTF. The CDR3 DNA follows: TGTGCCAGCAGGGGAGGTGGGTATGGCTACACCTTC.